These 10 T cell receptor beta chains were sequenced from one sample in a study of shared clonotypes between healthy human individuals. Clones were sequenced by immunoSEQ multiplex PCR, and TCRdb holds only the in-frame ones, with some missing. This sample yields roughly 1.4 million clones, of which just under 99% are seen a single time; approximately 0.4% belongs to the top ten. Source material: naive CD4+ T cells sorted from blood. Subset denoted: CD45RA+ positively selected. The source is a man between 25 and 39 years old in good health.

The V gene is TRBV7-6, the J gene TRBJ2-7; the match to TRBD2 covers 11 bases. Germline CDR1 and CDR2: SGHVS and FNYEAQ. V trimming: 4 bases; J trimming: 0 bases; junction bases outside the gene matches: 11. This CDR3 has 18 amino acids. The CDR3 nucleotides are TGTGCCAGCAGCTCGGGTCAACTAGCGGGAGTGGGCTCCTACGAGCAGTACTTC. Protein product: CASSSGQLAGVGSYEQYF.

As regards this clone: The same CDR3 also results from other DNA sequences found in this sample. This chain connects TRBV6-5 to TRBJ1-5; 7 bases line up with TRBD1. Germline assignment: CDR1 MNHEY and CDR2 SVGAGI. V trimming: 8 bases; J trimming: 6 bases; junction bases outside the gene matches: 7. The CDR3 is 13 residues long. The CDR3 region has the DNA TGTGCCAGCCGACAGGGTGTTGGTCAGCCCCAGCATTTT. Protein: CASRQGVGQPQHF.

The gene calls are TRBV30 and TRBJ2-7; TRBD2 is a possible D gene (6 bases). The CDR3 extends over 14 amino acids. Per the germline V gene, CDR1 is GTSNPN and CDR2 is SVGIG (reference sequence). V lost 3 bases and J 6 bases, leaving 18 bases between the germline ends. CDR3 bases: TGTGCCTGGAGAAGGGACTTCAATGGTGGCGAGCAGTACTTC. The encoded protein is CAWRRDFNGGEQYF.

A note on this clone: Other DNA sequences within the sample encode an identical CDR3. The J gene is TRBJ2-3, the V gene TRBV5-4; TRBD2 matches at 12 bases. J was trimmed by 3 bases and V by 1 base; bases with no gene match: 3. Germline V gives CDR1 SGHNT, CDR2 YYREEE (reference sequence). CDR3 length: 16 amino acids. CDR3 bases: TGTGCCAGCAGCTTGAGGCTAGCGGGAGGGACAGATACGCAGTATTTT. It is translated as CASSLRLAGGTDTQYF.

A remark on this clone: A junction boundary mismatches the germline segment, possibly from a read error. The rearrangement links TRBV7-9 to TRBJ1-3; TRBD1 matches at 11 bases. Germline lookup yields CDR1 SEHNR and CDR2 FQNEAQ (reference sequence). The CDR3 covers 17 residues. The CDR3 nucleotides are TGTGCCAGCAGCCCTAACCCCGGACAGGGGGCTGGGAACACCATATATTTT. It is translated as CASSPNPGQGAGNTIYF.

This clone was counted once. The chain is built from TRBV2 and TRBJ1-5; D remains unclear. CDR1 is SNHLY, CDR2 FYNNEI, per germline. V was shortened by 2 bases and J by 5 bases, with 10 bases between the two germline ends. This CDR3 region has 14 residues. The CDR3 is CASSEIIPDQPQHF. CDR3 DNA: TGTGCCAGCAGTGAAATCATTCCGGATCAGCCCCAGCATTTT.

This chain joins TRBV19 and TRBJ2-3; D uncertain. This CDR3 has 12 residues. The ends were cut back, 5 bases at V and 2 bases at J, with 5 bases in the middle. Germline CDR1 and CDR2: LNHDA and SQIVND (reference sequence). CDR3 nucleotide sequence: TGTGCCAGTAGTGTGGCCACAGATACGCAGTATTTT. Translated, it gives CASSVATDTQYF.

This chain uses TRBV6-6 with TRBJ1-1; 8 bases agree with TRBD1. This CDR3 is 15 amino acids long. Trimming removed 2 bases from V and 4 bases from J; junction bases left unmatched: 6. Germline values: CDR1 MNHNY, CDR2 SVGAGI (reference sequence). The DNA for the CDR3 is TGTGCCAGCAGTTACCAGATCACAGGGGGCACTGAAGCTTTCTTT. This translates into CASSYQITGGTEAFF.

The J gene is TRBJ2-1, the V gene TRBV2, with D possibly matching TRBD2 (5 bases). CDR3 size: 13 residues. V was pared by 6 bases and J by 6 bases, with 12 bases between. CDR1 SNHLY and CDR2 FYNNEI come from the germline V gene. CDR3 loop: CASSRGPANEQFF. The CDR3, as DNA: TGTGCCAGCAGCAGAGGGCCAGCCAATGAGCAGTTCTTC. The entire variable domain, with the rest obtained from reference TRBV2 and TRBJ2-1, is as follows: EPEVTQTPSHQVTQMGQEVILRCVPISNHLYFYWYRQILGQKVEFLVSFYNNEISEKSEIFDDQFSVERPDGSNFTLKIRSTKLEDSAMYFCASSRGPANEQFFGPGTRLTVL.

The chain joins TRBV7-6 to TRBJ2-2, with TRBD1 identical over 7 bases. This CDR3 region has 16 residues. Unmatched junction bases numbered 11, after V lost 3 bases and J lost 7 bases. Germline loops: CDR1 SGHVS, CDR2 FNYEAQ. CDR3 residues: CASSLVAGGIIGELFF. CDR3 bases: TGTGCCAGCAGCTTGGTGGCAGGGGGAATCATCGGGGAGCTGTTTTTT. The full variable domain, in which reference TRBV7-6 and TRBJ2-2 provide the parts outside the CDR3, is GAGVSQSPRYKVTKRGQDVALRCDPISGHVSLYWYRQALGQGPEFLTYFNYEAQQDKSGLPNDRFSAERPEGSISTLTIQRTEQRDSAMYRCASSLVAGGIIGELFFGEGSRLTVL.